The clone carrying this TCR beta chain was seen repeatedly, ten times or more. Its specificity is unknown. These data belong to a study of neurological immune-mediated disorders. This CDR3 is 11 amino acids long. Trimming pared 4 bases from V and 7 bases from J, leaving 8 bases between. TCRdb re-called the 5' RACE reads through MiXCR, storing one row per CDR3 protein. The data hold tens of thousands of distinct CDR3 sequences, with around 10% observed a single time. Time point given: technical triplicate 1. Study findings and constraints: Multiple sclerosis was found to have the least TCR clonal expansion, below healthy controls, and HTLV-1-associated myelopathy the most.

The chain combines TRBV12-3 or TRBV12-4 with TRBJ2-7; D ambiguous. The clonotype originates from a man in his 60s with HTLV-1-associated myelopathy (HAM/TSP). Sequencing used PBMCs. Here the CDR3 reads CASSSIGEQYF. CDR3 nucleotide sequence: TGTGCCAGCAGTTCCATAGGAGAGCAGTACTTC.